These 5 T cell receptor beta chains share one sample of origin, sequenced in a study of cytomegalovirus exposure and HLA in healthy donors. The PCR had 60 Vbeta and 13 Jbeta primers. Here immunoSEQ multiplex PCR was the method, and the copy in TCRdb shows in-frame clones only, minus some. The sample yields 150,000 to 200,000 clones, approximately 78% seen once. Sequencing input: PBMCs. Every receptor here comes from a male donor in good health and CMV-seropositive.

The chain employs TRBV7-8 and TRBJ2-3; the D gene is possibly TRBD1 (5 bases). CDR3 length equals 16 residues. Germline CDR1 reads SGHVS; CDR2 reads FQNEAQ. The V end lost 5 bases, the J end lost 4 bases, and 19 bases lay between the germline ends. CDR3 nucleotides: TGTGCCAGCAGCCACCTACGACAGTCAGGTGCAGATACGCAGTATTTT. This gives the protein CASSHLRQSGADTQYF.

CDR3 amino acids: CASSRDRGRLTF. The DNA for the CDR3 is TGTGCCAGCAGTCGGGACAGGGGCCGCCTCACCTTC. The chain uses TRBV25-1 and TRBJ1-2; 10 nucleotides align to TRBD1. CDR3 size: 12 residues. V shed 5 bases and J 13 bases; nucleotides not matched to a gene: 7. Per germline, CDR1 MGHDK and CDR2 SYGVNS.

V and J are TRBV6-5 and TRBJ1-4; possible D gene TRBD1, 5 bases. Trimming removed 2 bases at V and 7 bases at J, with 14 bases between. Germline V gene lookup returns CDR1 MNHEY and CDR2 SVGAGI. This CDR3 comprises 15 residues. The CDR3 DNA sequence: TGTGCCAGCAGTTACCGTTGGGTGGGGGGTGAAAAACTGTTTTTT. This encodes CASSYRWVGGEKLFF.

V and J are TRBV6-1 and TRBJ1-3; D call uncertain. V was cut by 2 bases and J by 1 base, with 15 bases left in between. From germline, CDR1 is MNHNS and CDR2 SASEGT. This CDR3 contains 17 residues. This CDR3 reads CASSERTATTSGNTIYF. For the CDR3, the DNA is TGTGCCAGCAGTGAAAGGACTGCCACTACTTCTGGAAACACCATATATTTT.

This clone was seen once. This chain links TRBV5-4 with TRBJ2-7, with 9 bases aligning to TRBD1. Germline V CDR1 and CDR2: SGHNT, YYREEE (reference sequence). This CDR3 spans 15 amino acids. V was clipped by 0 bases and J by 7 bases; unmatched bases: 8. CDR3 loop: CASSLVSGQGAEQYF. CDR3 sequence (DNA): TGTGCCAGCAGCTTGGTTTCGGGACAGGGAGCGGAGCAGTACTTC.